Listed here is a single T cell receptor beta chain. The data derive from a study of blood T cell repertoires in COVID-19. V was cut by 3 bases and J by 5 bases, with 11 bases left in between. From germline, CDR1 is MGHRA and CDR2 YSYEKL. The CDR3 has 14 amino acids. TCRdb keeps only in-frame clones here, not all; method: immunoSEQ multiplex PCR. The repertoire holds under 300,000 clones, with 85% to 90% as singletons. Sequencing was carried out using peripheral blood. The chain recombines TRBV4-1 with TRBJ1-5, with a tentative D call TRBD1 (6 bases). The sequence came from a woman aged 60-70 years with COVID-19, enrolled during active disease. The chain's CDR3 is CASSHGAGDQPQHF. In nucleotides, the CDR3 is TGCGCCAGCAGCCACGGAGCAGGGGATCAGCCCCAGCATTTT.